This TCR beta chain derives from a study of cytomegalovirus exposure and HLA in healthy donors. In regard to this clone: The antigen is undetermined.

This CDR3 comprises 14 residues. CDR1 is SGHRS, CDR2 YFSETQ, per germline. V lost 2 bases to trimming and J lost 3 bases, with 8 bases between them. Regarding the study as a whole: By a later analysis, the bulk of CMV-associated TCR beta chains appeared HLA-restricted.

The donors gave bone marrow, and they were healthy. The PCR made use of 60 Vbeta and 13 Jbeta primers. Profiling relied on immunoSEQ multiplex PCR, and the TCRdb table lists in-frame clones only, not all of them. The sample has 95,000 to 150,000 clones; around 69% are singletons. The specimen was PBMCs. The TCR originated in a woman aged 40-49 years in good health and CMV-seropositive. This chain uses TRBV5-1 with TRBJ1-4; D uncertain. The DNA of the CDR3 is TGCGCCAGCAGCTTTGAAGGAGCTAATGAAAAACTGTTTTTT. Translated, it gives CASSFEGANEKLFF.